This T cell receptor beta chain was profiled in a study of T cells in Graves' hyperthyroidism and ophthalmopathy. Findings of the study overall: Among thyroid clonotypes expanded above 0.001, most also appeared in blood.

Isolation of PBMCs was performed on 9.5 to 10 ml fresh peripheral blood. There are 13 residues in the CDR3. CDR1 is MNHNS and CDR2 is SASEGT in the germline V gene. The V and J ends lost 6 bases and 9 bases respectively, with 14 bases between them. This clonotype came up a few times. Its specificity is not known. Amplified TCR beta CDR3 regions derived from RNA transcripts. Initially, a first-round RT-PCR of the TCR CDR3 employed the HTBI primer set. TCRdb used MiXCR to reprocess the multiplex PCR reads, holding one entry per CDR3 protein. The sample lists a few hundred thousand distinct CDR3 sequences, around 16% occurring once.

The sample was blood. This chain links TRBV6-1 with TRBJ1-4; no reliable D call. The TCR originated in a woman aged 40-49 years with Graves' ophthalmopathy. The CDR3 spells CASSLERGQKLFF. The CDR3 DNA reads TGTGCCAGCAGCCTCGAGCGCGGCCAAAAACTGTTTTTT.